This entry lists 21 T cell receptor beta chains sequenced from one sample in a study of T cells in Graves' hyperthyroidism and ophthalmopathy. Amplification yielded TCR beta CDR3 regions, with RNA transcripts as the source. During a first-round RT-PCR of the TCR CDR3, the HTBI primer set was used. TCRdb processed the multiplex PCR reads anew with MiXCR; each CDR3 protein has one entry. This table has under 450,000 distinct CDR3 sequences, approximately 12% appearing once. What was sequenced was blood. The receptors come from a man aged 30 to 45 with Graves' hyperthyroidism that later progressed to Graves' ophthalmopathy.

This clonotype was seen at least ten times. For the CDR3, the DNA is TGCAGCGGACAGGGCGCGAACACCGGGGAGCTGTTTTTT. Translation: CSGQGANTGELFF. V usage is TRBV20-1 and J usage is TRBJ2-2; 8 positions match TRBD1. CDR3 length: 13 amino acids. Germline values: CDR1 DFQATT, CDR2 SNEGSKA (reference sequence).

The chain uses TRBV19 and TRBJ2-2; D not certain. V was cut by 8 bases and J by 4 bases, with 20 bases left in between. The CDR3 totals 16 residues. Germline V CDR1 and CDR2: LNHDA, SQIVND (reference sequence). The CDR3: CASRPLTATVTGELFF. The CDR3 nucleotides read TGTGCCAGTCGCCCTCTTACGGCGACTGTCACCGGGGAGCTGTTTTTT.

Note on this clonotype: A much larger clone lies a single base off, so this may be a read error. This chain uses TRBV12-3 or TRBV12-4 with TRBJ1-2; possible D gene TRBD1, 5 bases. The CDR3 length is 12 residues. The ends were cut back, 9 bases at V and 6 bases at J, with 14 bases in the middle. CDR3 sequence reads: CASRGTEHGYTF. The CDR3 nucleotides read TGTGCCAGTCGGGGGACGGAGCATGGCTACACCTTC.

In this sample, this clonotype turned up a few times. The chain links TRBV20-1 to TRBJ1-1; D gene ambiguous. The germline CDR1 and CDR2 sequences are DFQATT and SNEGSKA (reference sequence). The CDR3 extends over 16 amino acids. Trimming cost V 1 base and J 6 bases, with 21 bases left between them. The DNA for the CDR3 is TGCAGTGCTAGAGTACTGGGGATTAGGGTGGGCGCTGAAGCTTTCTTT. Amino acid sequence: CSARVLGIRVGAEAFF.

The chain combines TRBV10-3 with TRBJ2-1; no reliable D call. Per the germline V gene, CDR1 is ENHRY and CDR2 is SYGVKD. The CDR3 loop spans 13 amino acids. V dropped 8 bases and J dropped 0 bases, with 8 bases sitting between them. The CDR3 loop reads CAIRVSSYNEQFF. The CDR3 DNA reads as TGTGCCATCCGAGTTAGCTCCTACAATGAGCAGTTCTTC.

This clonotype came up many times. The chain has TRBV28 and TRBJ1-5; TRBD1 matches at 8 bases. This CDR3 spans 15 amino acids. V gave up 8 bases and J gave up 1 base; unmatched junction bases: 7. The germline gives CDR1 MDHEN, CDR2 SYDVKM. CDR3 in DNA: TGTGCCAGCGCCATCTGGACAGGGAGCAATCAGCCCCAGCATTTT. Protein: CASAIWTGSNQPQHF.

The rearrangement links TRBV27 to TRBJ2-7; the D call may be TRBD1 or TRBD2 (5 bases each). The CDR3 is 14 residues long. The germline V and J ends were trimmed by 10 bases and 1 base, with 17 bases remaining between them. The germline V gene encodes CDR1 MNHEY and CDR2 SMNVEV (reference sequence). The CDR3 loop reads CATQRGALSYEQYF. CDR3 nucleotide sequence: TGTGCCACCCAAAGAGGGGCGCTTTCCTACGAGCAGTACTTC.

This clonotype has only a few counts. This chain connects TRBV5-1 to TRBJ1-6, with D possibly TRBD1 on 5 matching bases. The CDR3 contains 17 residues. V was pared by 4 bases and J by 0 bases, with 14 bases between. Germline loops: CDR1 SGHRS, CDR2 YFSETQ. The CDR3 sequence: CASSNGAGYSYNSPLHF. CDR3 in DNA: TGCGCCAGCAGCAACGGGGCAGGGTACTCCTATAATTCACCCCTCCACTTT.

The V call is TRBV5-1, the J call TRBJ2-5, with D possibly TRBD1 on 6 matching bases. CDR1 and CDR2 (germline): SGHRS, YFSETQ. V was cut by 0 bases and J by 5 bases, with 11 bases left in between. This CDR3 comprises 14 residues. The CDR3 DNA follows: TGCGCCAGCAGCTTGGCAGGGGAGAGGGAGACCCAGTACTTC. This sequence encodes CASSLAGERETQYF.

The chain is built from TRBV9 and TRBJ2-5; D is ambiguous. Per the germline V gene, CDR1 is SGDLS and CDR2 is YYNGEE. The CDR3 loop spans 14 amino acids. The ends were cut back, 3 bases at V and 0 bases at J, with 9 bases in the middle. CDR3 region: CASSALGYQETQYF. In DNA, the CDR3 is TGTGCCAGCAGCGCCTTGGGATACCAAGAGACCCAGTACTTC.

V usage is TRBV12-3 or TRBV12-4 and J usage is TRBJ2-7; D is possibly TRBD2 (6 bases). The V gene lost 6 bases and the J gene lost 1 base, with 16 bases spanning the gap. The CDR3 extends over 15 amino acids. For the CDR3, the DNA is TGTGCCAGCAGGCCCCCGGCGGGGCTATCCTACGAGCAGTACTTC. Amino acid sequence: CASRPPAGLSYEQYF.

This clonotype was observed at least ten times. This sequence joins TRBV12-3 or TRBV12-4 and TRBJ1-1; no firm D call. V lost 6 bases to trimming and J lost 1 base, with 12 bases between them. The CDR3 has 14 residues. This CDR3 reads CASRRAGSNTEAFF. The CDR3, as DNA: TGTGCCAGCAGGAGGGCAGGATCGAACACTGAAGCTTTCTTT.

Ten or more counts support this clonotype. The genes are TRBV2 and TRBJ2-6; TRBD2 is a possible D gene (5 bases). V lost 6 bases and J lost 0, with 12 bases in between. Germline V CDR1 and CDR2: SNHLY, FYNNEI. This CDR3 spans 16 amino acids. The DNA for the CDR3 is TGTGCCAGCAGGACGGGCGACTACTCTGGGGCCAACGTCCTGACTTTC. Its translation is CASRTGDYSGANVLTF. The full variable domain, rest sourced from reference TRBV2 and TRBJ2-6, is EPEVTQTPSHQVTQMGQEVILRCVPISNHLYFYWYRQILGQKVEFLVSFYNNEISEKSEIFDDQFSVERPDGSNFTLKIRSTKLEDSAMYFCASRTGDYSGANVLTFGAGSRLTVL.

At least ten counts were recorded for this clonotype. V and J are TRBV27 and TRBJ1-5; D gene ambiguous. V was pared by 4 bases and J by 0 bases, with 4 bases between. The CDR3 loop spans 13 amino acids. Germline loops: CDR1 MNHEY, CDR2 SMNVEV (reference sequence). CDR3 nucleotide sequence: TGTGCCAGCAGTTCCAATAGCAATCAGCCCCAGCATTTT. Translating it yields CASSSNSNQPQHF.

The chain has TRBV5-1 and TRBJ2-7, with D possibly matching TRBD2 (5 bases). Per germline, CDR1 SGHRS and CDR2 YFSETQ. V lost 5 bases, J lost 3 bases, and 9 bases lay in between. The CDR3 totals 12 residues. Here the CDR3 reads CASRVGNYEQYF. For the CDR3, the DNA is TGCGCCAGCAGGGTCGGGAACTACGAGCAGTACTTC.

This clonotype was detected ten times or more. This rearrangement joins TRBV20-1 to TRBJ1-2; 8 bases are shared with TRBD1. The germline CDR1 and CDR2 sequences are DFQATT and SNEGSKA (reference sequence). V gave up 3 bases and J gave up 2 bases; unmatched junction bases: 5. This CDR3 is 14 amino acids long. Here the CDR3 reads CSASTGGANYGYTF. DNA for the CDR3: TGCAGTGCTAGTACAGGGGGAGCAAACTATGGCTACACCTTC.

V and J are TRBV9 and TRBJ1-1; D gene unclear. Trimming took off 0 bases at V and 0 bases at J, with 12 bases between the two ends. Germline values: CDR1 SGDLS, CDR2 YYNGEE. The CDR3 runs 16 residues. For the CDR3, the DNA is TGTGCCAGCAGCGTAGAGATTGGTGGGGTGAACACTGAAGCTTTCTTT. Encoded protein: CASSVEIGGVNTEAFF.

This chain connects TRBV4-1 to TRBJ2-1, with 11 nucleotides matching TRBD1. The junction had 4 bases not matched to a gene; V was cut back by 0 bases and J by 6 bases. The CDR3 covers 16 residues. Looked up from germline, CDR1 is MGHRA and CDR2 is YSYEKL. CDR3 in amino acids: CASSQDRTGGLNEQFF. CDR3 nucleotides: TGCGCCAGCAGCCAAGACCGGACAGGGGGCCTCAATGAGCAGTTCTTC.

This chain connects TRBV3-1 to TRBJ1-5; no firm D call. The CDR3 is 14 residues long. V lost 4 bases and J lost 4, with 11 bases in between. In germline, CDR1 is LGHDT, CDR2 YNNKEL (reference sequence). The CDR3 nucleotides are TGTGCCAGCAGCCCCACATCGAAAAATCAGCCCCAGCATTTT. As protein: CASSPTSKNQPQHF.

This clonotype was detected ten times or more. V and J are TRBV6-1 and TRBJ1-2; D unresolved. The germline CDR1 and CDR2 sequences are MNHNS and SASEGT. The CDR3 runs to 12 residues. V was trimmed by 7 bases and J by 2 bases, leaving 8 bases between them. The CDR3 region is CASTTVNYGYTF. The CDR3 DNA reads TGTGCCAGCACGACTGTAAACTATGGCTACACCTTC.

This clonotype was found many times. V usage is TRBV10-3 and J usage is TRBJ2-1; D is unclear. The CDR3 sequence is 14 residues long. Trimming shortened V by 0 bases and J by 5 bases, and 8 bases separated the two germline ends. In germline, CDR1 is ENHRY, CDR2 SYGVKD. In nucleotides, the CDR3 is TGTGCCATCAGTGAGTCGGGCGGTAACAATGAGCAGTTCTTC. It encodes CAISESGGNNEQFF.